Below, 31 T cell receptor beta chains from the same sample are listed, as sequenced in a study of shared clonotypes between healthy human individuals. Only CD45RO-negative cells positively selected for CCR7 counted as naive CD8 cells, so terminally differentiated effector memory CD45RA+ cells were excluded. Profiling relied on immunoSEQ multiplex PCR, and the TCRdb table lists in-frame clones only, not all of them. Altogether a few hundred thousand clones are present, less than 97% being singletons, with the ten largest covering around 0.097%. The sample taken for sequencing was naive CD8+ T cells sorted from blood. All receptors come from a woman in her twenties or thirties in good health.

In the case of this clone: Other nucleotide sequences in the sample specify the same CDR3. This sequence joins TRBV5-6 and TRBJ2-7, with D possibly being TRBD2 (6 bases). Per germline, CDR1 SGHDT and CDR2 YYEEEE. The CDR3 covers 13 residues. V lost 2 bases and J 3 bases, leaving 9 bases between the germline ends. Here the CDR3 reads CASSFSGSYEQYF. DNA of the CDR3: TGTGCCAGCAGCTTTTCCGGGAGCTACGAGCAGTACTTC.

With respect to this clone: An end of the junction differs from the germline gene, which may be a read error. This chain joins TRBV11-2 and TRBJ2-3; 10 bases align to TRBD1. The CDR3 sequence is 17 residues long. Germline-derived CDR1 and CDR2 are SGHAT and FQNNGV. The CDR3 region is CASTLSRGTGATDTQYF. The CDR3 nucleotides are TGTGCCAGCACCTTATCGCGGGGGACAGGGGCGACAGATACGCAGTATTTT.

This chain links TRBV9 with TRBJ1-2; D call uncertain. V was pared by 3 bases and J by 8 bases, with 20 bases between. This CDR3 is 15 amino acids long. CDR1 and CDR2 (germline): SGDLS, YYNGEE. The CDR3 sequence: CASSDRFEGPEGYTF. The CDR3 DNA follows: TGTGCCAGCAGCGACCGCTTTGAGGGTCCGGAGGGCTACACCTTC.

The chain joins TRBV27 to TRBJ2-6; D call uncertain. V lost 8 bases, J lost 1 base, and 6 bases lay in between. Per the germline V gene, CDR1 is MNHEY and CDR2 is SMNVEV (reference sequence). The CDR3 has 13 residues. The CDR3 reads CASGSSGANVLTF. DNA for the CDR3: TGTGCCAGCGGCTCGTCTGGGGCCAACGTCCTGACTTTC. The full variable domain, its missing parts supplied by reference TRBV27 and TRBJ2-6, is EAQVTQNPRYLITVTGKKLTVTCSQNMNHEYMSWYRQDPGLGLRQIYYSMNVEVTDKGDVPEGYKVSRKEKRNFPLILESPSPNQTSLYFCASGSSGANVLTFGAGSRLTVL.

Remarks on this clone: The same CDR3 is also encoded by other DNA sequences in this sample. The chain uses TRBV27 and TRBJ2-7, with D uncertain. Germline CDR1 reads MNHEY; CDR2 reads SMNVEV (reference sequence). This CDR3 contains 13 residues. Trimming shortened V by 3 bases and J by 2 bases, and 8 bases separated the two germline ends. In nucleotides, the CDR3 is TGTGCCAGCAGTTTGACGGTAACCTACGAGCAGTACTTC. It is translated as CASSLTVTYEQYF.

CDR3 region: CASSSHARGGRADTQYF. In DNA, the CDR3 is TGCGCCAGCAGCTCCCACGCCAGGGGCGGGAGGGCTGATACGCAGTATTTT. The genes are TRBV5-1 and TRBJ2-3; 9 nucleotides match TRBD2. Germline V gene sequence: CDR1 SGHRS, CDR2 YFSETQ. Trimming took 3 bases from V and 6 from J; bases not matched to a gene: 14. The CDR3 consists of 17 residues.

This chain uses TRBV19 with TRBJ2-1, with TRBD2 matching over 9 bases. The CDR3 has 14 residues. The germline gives CDR1 LNHDA, CDR2 SQIVND (reference sequence). J lost 8 bases, V lost 5 bases, and 7 bases had no gene match. CDR3: CASSYSGRSHEQFF. In DNA form, the CDR3 reads TGTGCCAGTAGTTATAGCGGGAGAAGTCATGAGCAGTTCTTC.

The chain couples TRBV19 to TRBJ2-7; D remains unclear. Trimming removed 3 bases at V and 3 bases at J, with 15 bases between. The CDR3 extends over 15 amino acids. Germline V gene lookup returns CDR1 LNHDA and CDR2 SQIVND (reference sequence). This CDR3 reads CASSIRHNPGYEQYF. CDR3 coding DNA: TGTGCCAGTAGTATTAGACACAACCCAGGCTACGAGCAGTACTTC.

The chain is built from TRBV28 and TRBJ2-7; maybe TRBD2 (6 bases). The CDR3 is made up of 14 amino acids. The germline V gene has CDR1 MDHEN and CDR2 SYDVKM. Trimming cost V 4 bases and J 2 bases, with 12 bases left between them. This CDR3 reads CASSWGERTYEQYF. The CDR3 nucleotides read TGTGCCAGCAGTTGGGGGGAAAGAACCTACGAGCAGTACTTC.

This chain links TRBV4-1 with TRBJ2-7; unclear D gene. V gave up 2 bases and J gave up 3 bases, with 8 bases separating them. The CDR3 length is 13 residues. Germline V gene lookup returns CDR1 MGHRA and CDR2 YSYEKL. The CDR3 loop is CASSQSDFYEQYF. The CDR3, as DNA: TGCGCCAGCAGCCAAAGCGACTTCTACGAGCAGTACTTC.

This sequence joins TRBV4-1 and TRBJ1-3; 7 bases match TRBD1. The CDR3 is made up of 14 amino acids. V shed 6 bases and J 7 bases; nucleotides not matched to a gene: 9. Germline CDR1 MGHRA, CDR2 YSYEKL. CDR3 nucleotides: TGCGCCAGCAGTCGGACAGGAGAAGGGAACACCATATATTTT. Its translation is CASSRTGEGNTIYF.

This chain links TRBV28 with TRBJ2-7; 11 bases agree with TRBD1. The V and J ends lost 3 bases and 2 bases, in that order; junction bases with no gene match: 3. From germline, CDR1 is MDHEN and CDR2 SYDVKM. This CDR3 spans 15 amino acids. The CDR3 sequence: CASSLGQGVAYEQYF. The CDR3 DNA reads as TGTGCCAGCAGTTTGGGACAGGGGGTGGCCTACGAGCAGTACTTC.

The chain links TRBV7-6 to TRBJ2-7, with 7 bases aligning to TRBD1. V gave up 5 bases and J gave up 2 bases; unmatched junction bases: 6. Germline V gene data show CDR1 as SGHVS and CDR2 as FNYEAQ. The CDR3 has 14 residues. For the CDR3, the DNA is TGTGCCAGCAGCCCCTGGGACAGTACCTACGAGCAGTACTTC. Protein product: CASSPWDSTYEQYF.

About this clone: This same CDR3 is encoded by further DNA sequences in the sample. V and J are TRBV7-9 and TRBJ2-7, with 7 bases lining up with TRBD1. V lost 3 bases, J lost 3 bases, and 2 bases stayed unmatched. The CDR3 length is 13 residues. The germline V gene has CDR1 SEHNR and CDR2 FQNEAQ (reference sequence). The CDR3 coding sequence is TGTGCCAGCAGCTTTGGGGACAGCTACGAGCAGTACTTC. This encodes CASSFGDSYEQYF.

V and J are TRBV11-1 and TRBJ2-7; TRBD2 is a possible D gene (6 bases). V was shortened by 2 bases and J by 0 bases, with 17 bases between the two germline ends. Per germline, CDR1 SGHAT and CDR2 FQDESV (reference sequence). CDR3 size: 17 residues. CDR3 residues: CASSLSPSGESSYEQYF. CDR3 in DNA: TGTGCCAGCAGCTTATCTCCTTCGGGGGAGAGCTCCTACGAGCAGTACTTC.

The chain has TRBV5-1 and TRBJ2-7; D unresolved. Trimming left V 1 base short and J 7 bases short, with 6 bases between. The CDR3 is 11 amino acids. Germline CDR1 SGHRS, CDR2 YFSETQ. The DNA for the CDR3 is TGCGCCAGCAGCTTGACCGGGGAGCAGTACTTC. Translated, it gives CASSLTGEQYF.

The rearrangement links TRBV6-8 to TRBJ2-3; the D is unclear. Trimming removed 2 bases at V and 5 bases at J, with 14 bases between. Germline V gene data show CDR1 as MNHGY and CDR2 as SAAAGT. This CDR3 region has 15 residues. CDR3 residues: CASSYPWWAGDTQYF. CDR3 DNA: TGTGCCAGCAGTTACCCCTGGTGGGCCGGAGATACGCAGTATTTT.

The V call is TRBV5-1, the J call TRBJ2-7, with D tentatively TRBD1 or TRBD2 (6 bases each). This CDR3 region has 15 residues. From germline, CDR1 is SGHRS and CDR2 YFSETQ. The V end was cut by 4 bases, the J end by 3 bases, with 17 bases between. CDR3 coding DNA: TGCGCCAGCAGCCCCTACCGGGGGCCCCGCTACGAGCAGTACTTC. Amino acids: CASSPYRGPRYEQYF.

The chain has TRBV27 and TRBJ2-3; a possible D gene is TRBD2 (6 bases). Between the trimmed V and J ends, which lost 11 bases and 6 bases, there was a span of 18 bases. There are 13 residues in the CDR3. From germline, CDR1 is MNHEY and CDR2 SMNVEV (reference sequence). Here the CDR3 reads CACTGRGGDTQYF. The CDR3 nucleotides are TGTGCCTGTACAGGTAGGGGAGGCGATACGCAGTATTTT.

The chain has TRBV6-1 and TRBJ2-7, with 9 nucleotides matching TRBD1. CDR1 MNHNS and CDR2 SASEGT come from the germline V gene. Trimming at V came to 0 bases and at J to 3 bases, leaving 9 bases not matched to a gene. The CDR3 contains 17 residues. The CDR3, as DNA: TGTGCCAGCAGTGAAGCCGGGACAGGGAGGCCCTACTACGAGCAGTACTTC. It specifies CASSEAGTGRPYYEQYF.

V usage is TRBV28 and J usage is TRBJ1-3; maybe TRBD1 (5 bases). The CDR3 contains 16 residues. Germline V gene sequence: CDR1 MDHEN, CDR2 SYDVKM. The V and J ends lost 3 bases and 4 bases respectively, with 16 bases between them. The CDR3 protein is CASSFVLGVGGNTIYF. The CDR3 DNA sequence: TGTGCCAGCAGTTTCGTACTAGGGGTGGGGGGAAACACCATATATTTT.

The rearrangement links TRBV27 to TRBJ1-5; D gene uncertain. With 3 bases removed from V and 9 bases from J, the gap between germline ends came to 15 bases. The V gene's germline CDR1 is MNHEY and CDR2 SMNVEV (reference sequence). The CDR3 loop spans 14 amino acids. The CDR3 DNA sequence: TGTGCCAGCAGTTTCGGTGGTGGGTCAGGGCCCCAGCATTTT. Translating gives CASSFGGGSGPQHF.

The rearrangement joins TRBV4-1 to TRBJ2-3, with D tentatively TRBD2 (6 bases). CDR1 MGHRA and CDR2 YSYEKL come from the germline V gene. V gave up 0 bases and J gave up 1 base, with 11 bases separating them. The CDR3 sequence is 16 residues long. The CDR3 spells CASSQDERVGTDTQYF. CDR3 DNA sequence: TGCGCCAGCAGCCAAGACGAGCGGGTGGGCACAGATACGCAGTATTTT.

The rearrangement joins TRBV9 to TRBJ2-1; 7 nucleotides align to TRBD2. In germline, CDR1 is SGDLS, CDR2 YYNGEE. The V segment lost 6 bases and the J segment 4 bases; nucleotides outside the gene matches: 10. CDR3 length: 15 amino acids. Here the CDR3 reads CASNHSSGTYNEQFF. The CDR3, as DNA: TGTGCCAGCAACCACTCTAGCGGAACATACAATGAGCAGTTCTTC.

This chain uses TRBV21-1 with TRBJ2-7; the D call of TRBD2 is as the table states it, not checked on the DNA. TRBV21-1 is shown as a pseudogene. The CDR3 extends over 17 amino acids. The CDR3 nucleotides are TGTGCCAGCAGCACCCGGGACTCCTTTGAAGGGTCCTACGAGCAGTACTTC. The encoded protein is CASSTRDSFEGSYEQYF.

The V and J genes are TRBV5-6 and TRBJ2-2, with 12 bases aligning to TRBD1. Germline loops: CDR1 SGHDT, CDR2 YYEEEE. The CDR3 is 15 amino acids. Losses at the gene ends were 3 bases for V and 6 bases for J; bases not matched to a gene: 3. The CDR3 bases are TGTGCCAGCAGCTGGGGGACAGGGGGCTCCGGGGAGCTGTTTTTT. This encodes CASSWGTGGSGELFF.

The chain is built from TRBV5-1 and TRBJ2-5, with 7 bases aligning to TRBD1. This CDR3 has 15 amino acids. V gave up 2 bases and J gave up 5 bases; unmatched junction bases: 9. Germline V gives CDR1 SGHRS, CDR2 YFSETQ. This CDR3 reads CASSFMGQLPETQYF. The CDR3 DNA sequence: TGCGCCAGCAGCTTTATGGGACAGCTGCCGGAGACCCAGTACTTC. Using reference TRBV5-1 and TRBJ2-5 for the parts outside the CDR3, the full variable domain is KAGVTQTPRYLIKTRGQQVTLSCSPISGHRSVSWYQQTPGQGLQFLFEYFSETQRNKGNFPGRFSGRQFSNSRSEMNVSTLELGDSALYLCASSFMGQLPETQYFGPGTRLLVL.

This rearrangement joins TRBV5-4 to TRBJ2-7; maybe TRBD2 (6 bases). V was shortened by 4 bases and J by 5 bases, with 25 bases between the two germline ends. Germline-derived CDR1 and CDR2 are SGHNT and YYREEE (reference sequence). The CDR3 loop spans 17 amino acids. The CDR3: CASSLPGVRVGSHEQYF. The CDR3, as DNA: TGTGCCAGCAGCCTCCCGGGGGTGCGGGTAGGGAGCCACGAGCAGTACTTC.

This clone was observed once. The chain has TRBV21-1 and TRBJ2-7. TRBV21-1 is noted as a pseudogene. The CDR3 is made up of 15 amino acids. As DNA, the CDR3 is TGTGCCAGCAGCAACGGTCTGGCGAGCCCCTACGAGCAGTACTTC. It encodes CASSNGLASPYEQYF.

In the case of this clone: The sample contains more than one DNA sequence encoding this CDR3. This chain uses TRBV5-6 with TRBJ2-7; tentative D call: TRBD2 (6 bases). The V gene lost 4 bases and the J gene lost 3 bases, with 14 bases spanning the gap. The CDR3 extends over 14 amino acids. From germline, CDR1 is SGHDT and CDR2 YYEEEE. CDR3 in amino acids: CASSPGTDDYEQYF. The CDR3 DNA reads TGTGCCAGCAGCCCGGGGACTGACGACTACGAGCAGTACTTC.

In nucleotides, the CDR3 is TGTGCCAGCAGCCTCGGACAGGTCACAGATACGCAGTATTTT. Protein: CASSLGQVTDTQYF. The genes are TRBV7-6 and TRBJ2-3, with TRBD1 matching over 7 bases. The germline V gene encodes CDR1 SGHVS and CDR2 FNYEAQ. J lost 2 bases, V lost 5 bases, and 4 bases had no gene match. The CDR3 is made up of 14 amino acids.